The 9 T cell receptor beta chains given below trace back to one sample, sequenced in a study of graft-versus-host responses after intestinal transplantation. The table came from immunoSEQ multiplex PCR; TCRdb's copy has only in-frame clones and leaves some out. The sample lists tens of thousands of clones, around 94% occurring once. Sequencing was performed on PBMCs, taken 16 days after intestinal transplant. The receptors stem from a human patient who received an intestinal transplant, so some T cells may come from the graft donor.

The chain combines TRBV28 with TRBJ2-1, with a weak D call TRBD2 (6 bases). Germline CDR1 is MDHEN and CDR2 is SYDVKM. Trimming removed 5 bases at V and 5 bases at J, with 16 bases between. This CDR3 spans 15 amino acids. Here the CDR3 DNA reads TGTGCCAGCAGTCCACCGGCGGAGGGGAACAATGAGCAGTTCTTC. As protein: CASSPPAEGNNEQFF.

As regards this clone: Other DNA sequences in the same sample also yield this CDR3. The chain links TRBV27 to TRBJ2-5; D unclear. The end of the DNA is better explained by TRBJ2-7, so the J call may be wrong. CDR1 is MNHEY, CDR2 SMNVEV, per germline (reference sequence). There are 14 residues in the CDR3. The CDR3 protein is CASSSGSPSYEQYF. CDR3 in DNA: TGTGCCAGCAGTTCCGGTAGCCCCTCCTACGAGCAGTACTTC.

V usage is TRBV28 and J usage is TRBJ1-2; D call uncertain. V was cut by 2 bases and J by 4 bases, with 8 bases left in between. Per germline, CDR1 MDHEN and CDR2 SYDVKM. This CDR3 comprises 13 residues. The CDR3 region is CASSLMAAYGYTF. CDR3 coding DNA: TGTGCCAGCAGTTTAATGGCAGCCTATGGCTACACCTTC.

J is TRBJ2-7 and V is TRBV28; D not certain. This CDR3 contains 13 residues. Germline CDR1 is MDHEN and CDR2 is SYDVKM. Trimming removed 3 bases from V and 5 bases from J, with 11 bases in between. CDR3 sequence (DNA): TGTGCCAGCAGTTTCACTCCCGTCAACGAGCAGTACTTC. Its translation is CASSFTPVNEQYF.

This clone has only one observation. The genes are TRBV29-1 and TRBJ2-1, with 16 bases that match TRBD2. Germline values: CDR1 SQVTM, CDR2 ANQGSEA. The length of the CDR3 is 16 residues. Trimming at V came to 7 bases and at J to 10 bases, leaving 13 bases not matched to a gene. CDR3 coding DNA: TGCAGCGCCAGTGGCGGGACTAGCGGGAGGGCCGGGGAGCAGTTCTTC. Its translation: CSASGGTSGRAGEQFF.

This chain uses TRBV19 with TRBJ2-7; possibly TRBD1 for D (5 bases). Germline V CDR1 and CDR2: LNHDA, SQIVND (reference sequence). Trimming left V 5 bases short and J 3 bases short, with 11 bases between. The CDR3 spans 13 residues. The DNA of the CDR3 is TGTGCCAGTAGTCTACAACAGGACTACGAGCAGTACTTC. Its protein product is CASSLQQDYEQYF. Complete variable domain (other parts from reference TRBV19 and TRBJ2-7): DGGITQSPKYLFRKEGQNVTLSCEQNLNHDAMYWYRQDPGQGLRLIYYSQIVNDFQKGDIAEGYSVSREKKESFPLTVTSAQKNPTAFYLCASSLQQDYEQYFGPGTRLTVT.

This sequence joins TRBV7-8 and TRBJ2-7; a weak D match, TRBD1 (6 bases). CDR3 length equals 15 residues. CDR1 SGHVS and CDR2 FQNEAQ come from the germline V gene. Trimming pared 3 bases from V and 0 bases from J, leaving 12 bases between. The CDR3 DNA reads TGTGCCAGCAGCTTTAACAGGGCCGGCTCCTACGAGCAGTACTTC. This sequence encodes CASSFNRAGSYEQYF. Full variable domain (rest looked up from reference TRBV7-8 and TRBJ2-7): GAGVSQSPRYKVAKRGQDVALRCDPISGHVSLFWYQQALGQGPEFLTYFQNEAQLDKSGLPSDRFFAERPEGSVSTLKIQRTQQEDSAVYLCASSFNRAGSYEQYFGPGTRLTVT.

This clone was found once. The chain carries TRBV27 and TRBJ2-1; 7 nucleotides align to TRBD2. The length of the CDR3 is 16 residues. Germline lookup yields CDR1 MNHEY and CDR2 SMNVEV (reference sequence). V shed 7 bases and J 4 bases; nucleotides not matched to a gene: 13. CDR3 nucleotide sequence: TGTGCCAGCATGAGCGGGACCTCCCCGGATTACAATGAGCAGTTCTTC. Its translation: CASMSGTSPDYNEQFF.

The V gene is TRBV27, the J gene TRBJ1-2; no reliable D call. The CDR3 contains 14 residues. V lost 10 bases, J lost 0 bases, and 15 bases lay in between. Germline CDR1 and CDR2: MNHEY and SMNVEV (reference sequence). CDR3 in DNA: TGTGCCACCCGCCCGGCAGTGACTAACTATGGCTACACCTTC. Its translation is CATRPAVTNYGYTF.